This TCR beta chain stems from a study of blood T cell repertoires in COVID-19. Study in general: Sites across the United States, Italy and Spain contributed samples from acute and convalescent COVID-19. PBMCs, B-cell-depleted T cells, or T cells provided the cDNA or gDNA that made up the material.

Authors' methods: Reference gene primer amplification in the assay estimated nucleated cell counts. Produced via immunoSEQ multiplex PCR; TCRdb's table is partial and in-frame only. The V and J calls and clone size come from that table; D and trimming were worked out from the DNA. This table has some 150,000 clones, about 90% appearing once. Only a few counts were recorded for this clone. This CDR3 region has 14 residues. Germline loops: CDR1 MDHEN, CDR2 SYDVKM. Trimming pared 5 bases from V and 4 bases from J, leaving 14 bases between. The material sequenced was peripheral blood. The TCR sequence derives from a man between 45 and 60 years old with acute or convalescent COVID-19. The V and J genes are TRBV28 and TRBJ1-2, with D perhaps matching TRBD1 (5 bases). Here the CDR3 reads CASSPPGRGYGYTF. The CDR3 coding sequence is TGTGCCAGCAGTCCCCCGGGGAGGGGCTATGGCTACACCTTC.